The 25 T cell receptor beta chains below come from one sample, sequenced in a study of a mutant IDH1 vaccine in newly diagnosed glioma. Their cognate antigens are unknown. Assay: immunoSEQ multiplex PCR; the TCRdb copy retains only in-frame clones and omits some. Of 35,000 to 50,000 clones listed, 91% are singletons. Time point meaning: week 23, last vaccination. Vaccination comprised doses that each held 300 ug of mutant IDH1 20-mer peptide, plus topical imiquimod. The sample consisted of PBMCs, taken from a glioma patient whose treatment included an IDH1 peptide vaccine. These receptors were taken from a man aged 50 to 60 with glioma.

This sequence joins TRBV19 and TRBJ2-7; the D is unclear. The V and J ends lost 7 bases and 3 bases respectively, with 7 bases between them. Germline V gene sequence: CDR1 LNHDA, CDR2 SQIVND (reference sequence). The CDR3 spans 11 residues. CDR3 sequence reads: CASKPVYEQYF. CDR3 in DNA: TGTGCCAGTAAGCCGGTCTACGAGCAGTACTTC.

DNA of the CDR3: TGCAGCGTTGAAGAGTTGGACAGGGGCTATGGCTACACCTTC. It specifies CSVEELDRGYGYTF. The chain joins TRBV29-1 to TRBJ1-2, with TRBD1 matching over 9 bases. This CDR3 has 14 residues. Germline V gene data show CDR1 as SQVTM and CDR2 as ANQGSEA. V was pared by 0 bases and J by 4 bases, with 3 bases of the junction left unmatched.

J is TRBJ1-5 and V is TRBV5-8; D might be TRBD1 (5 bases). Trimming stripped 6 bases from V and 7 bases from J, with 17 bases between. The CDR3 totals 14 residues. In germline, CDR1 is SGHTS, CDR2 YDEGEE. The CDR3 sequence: CASIRGRVLQPQHF. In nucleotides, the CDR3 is TGTGCCAGCATCAGAGGCAGGGTACTACAGCCCCAGCATTTT.

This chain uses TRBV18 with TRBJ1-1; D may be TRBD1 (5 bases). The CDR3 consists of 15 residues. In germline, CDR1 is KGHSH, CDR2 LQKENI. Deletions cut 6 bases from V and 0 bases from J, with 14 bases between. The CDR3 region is CASSSGRGMNTEAFF. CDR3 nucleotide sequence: TGTGCCAGCTCGTCGGGACGGGGGATGAACACTGAAGCTTTCTTT. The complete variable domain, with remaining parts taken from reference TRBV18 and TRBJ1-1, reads NAGVMQNPRHLVRRRGQEARLRCSPMKGHSHVYWYRQLPEEGLKFMVYLQKENIIDESGMPKERFSAEFPKEGPSILRIQQVVRGDSAAYFCASSSGRGMNTEAFFGQGTRLTVV.

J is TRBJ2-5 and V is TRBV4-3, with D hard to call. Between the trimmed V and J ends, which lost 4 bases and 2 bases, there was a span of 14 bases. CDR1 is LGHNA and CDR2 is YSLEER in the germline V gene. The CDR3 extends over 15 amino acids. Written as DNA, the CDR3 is TGCGCCAGCAGCCGTACCTTGGGCGGACAAGAGACCCAGTACTTC. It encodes CASSRTLGGQETQYF.

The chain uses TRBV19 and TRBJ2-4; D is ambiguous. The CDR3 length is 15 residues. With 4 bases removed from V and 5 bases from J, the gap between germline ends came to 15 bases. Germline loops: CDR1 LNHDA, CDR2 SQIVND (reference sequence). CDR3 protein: CASSTPGRSQNIQYF. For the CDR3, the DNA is TGTGCCAGTAGTACGCCCGGCCGGTCCCAAAACATTCAGTACTTC.

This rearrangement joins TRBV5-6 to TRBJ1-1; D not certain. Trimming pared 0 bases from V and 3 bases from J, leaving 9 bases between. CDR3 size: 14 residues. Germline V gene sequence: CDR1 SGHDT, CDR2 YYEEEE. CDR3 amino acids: CASSLALAHTEAFF. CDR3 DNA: TGTGCCAGCAGCTTGGCCCTTGCACACACTGAAGCTTTCTTT.

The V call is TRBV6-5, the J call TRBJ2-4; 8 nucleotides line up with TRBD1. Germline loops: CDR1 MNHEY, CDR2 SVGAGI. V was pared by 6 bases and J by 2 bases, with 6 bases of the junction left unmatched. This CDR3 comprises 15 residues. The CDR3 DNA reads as TGTGCCAGCAGGGACAGGGTTTTGACCAAAAACATTCAGTACTTC. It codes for CASRDRVLTKNIQYF.

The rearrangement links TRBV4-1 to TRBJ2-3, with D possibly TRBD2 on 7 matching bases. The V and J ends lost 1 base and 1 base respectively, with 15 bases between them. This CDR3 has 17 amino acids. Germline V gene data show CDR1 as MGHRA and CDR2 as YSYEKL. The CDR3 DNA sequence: TGCGCCAGCAGCCAAGGGGGGGCTAGCGGAGGCACAGATACGCAGTATTTT. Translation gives CASSQGGASGGTDTQYF.

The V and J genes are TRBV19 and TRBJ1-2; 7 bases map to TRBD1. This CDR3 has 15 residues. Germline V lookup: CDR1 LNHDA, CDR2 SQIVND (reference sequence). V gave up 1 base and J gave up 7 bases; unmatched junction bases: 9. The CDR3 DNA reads TGTGCCAGTAGTATAGCCCCCGGGACAGACCTTGGCTACACCTTC. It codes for CASSIAPGTDLGYTF.

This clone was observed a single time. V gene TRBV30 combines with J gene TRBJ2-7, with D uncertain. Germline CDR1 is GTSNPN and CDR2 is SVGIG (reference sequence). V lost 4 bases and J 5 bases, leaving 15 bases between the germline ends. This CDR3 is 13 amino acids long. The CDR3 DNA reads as TGTGCCTGGACCCCGGGTTTCCTCCACGAGCAGTACTTC. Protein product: CAWTPGFLHEQYF.

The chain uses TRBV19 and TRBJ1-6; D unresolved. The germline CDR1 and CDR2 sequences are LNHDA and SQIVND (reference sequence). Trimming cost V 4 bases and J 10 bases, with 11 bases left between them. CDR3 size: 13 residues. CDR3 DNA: TGTGCCAGTAGTAATCCAGAACTATCACCCCTCCACTTT. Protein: CASSNPELSPLHF.

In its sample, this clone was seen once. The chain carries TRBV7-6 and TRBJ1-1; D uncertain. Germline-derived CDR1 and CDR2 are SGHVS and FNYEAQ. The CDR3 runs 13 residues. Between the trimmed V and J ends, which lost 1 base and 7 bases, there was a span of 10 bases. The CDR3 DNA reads TGTGCCAGCAGCTTAGGCACAGCCTTTGAAGCTTTCTTT. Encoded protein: CASSLGTAFEAFF.

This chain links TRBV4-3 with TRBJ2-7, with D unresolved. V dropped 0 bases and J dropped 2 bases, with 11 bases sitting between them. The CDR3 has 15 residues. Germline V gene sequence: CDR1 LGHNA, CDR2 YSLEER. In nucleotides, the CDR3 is TGCGCCAGCAGCCAAGATCCGGCAGGAGCCTACGAGCAGTACTTC. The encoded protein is CASSQDPAGAYEQYF.

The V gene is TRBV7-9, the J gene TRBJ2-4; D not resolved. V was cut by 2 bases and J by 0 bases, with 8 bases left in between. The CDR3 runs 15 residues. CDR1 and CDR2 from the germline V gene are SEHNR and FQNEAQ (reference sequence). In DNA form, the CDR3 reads TGTGCCAGCAGCTTACAGTCACTAGCCAAAAACATTCAGTACTTC. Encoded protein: CASSLQSLAKNIQYF.

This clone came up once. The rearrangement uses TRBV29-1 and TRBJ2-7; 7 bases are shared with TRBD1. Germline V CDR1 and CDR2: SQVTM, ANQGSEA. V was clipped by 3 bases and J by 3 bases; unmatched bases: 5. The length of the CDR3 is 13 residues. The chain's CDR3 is CSVEWTGGYEQYF. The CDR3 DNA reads TGCAGCGTTGAGTGGACAGGAGGCTACGAGCAGTACTTC.

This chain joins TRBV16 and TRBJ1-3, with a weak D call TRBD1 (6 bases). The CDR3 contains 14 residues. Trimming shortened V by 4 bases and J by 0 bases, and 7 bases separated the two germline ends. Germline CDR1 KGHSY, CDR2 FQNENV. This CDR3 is CASSRQVSGNTIYF. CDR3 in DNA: TGTGCCAGCAGCCGACAGGTCTCTGGAAACACCATATATTTT.

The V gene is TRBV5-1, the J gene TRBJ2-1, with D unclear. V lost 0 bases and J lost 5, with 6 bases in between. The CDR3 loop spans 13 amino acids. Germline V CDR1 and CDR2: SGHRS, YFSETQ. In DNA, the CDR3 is TGCGCCAGCAGCTTGGAGCCGGACAATGAGCAGTTCTTC. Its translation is CASSLEPDNEQFF.

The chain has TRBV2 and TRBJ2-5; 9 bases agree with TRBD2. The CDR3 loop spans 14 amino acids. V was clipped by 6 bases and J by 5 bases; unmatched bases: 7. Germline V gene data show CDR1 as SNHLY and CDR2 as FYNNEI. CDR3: CASREWTSDETQYF. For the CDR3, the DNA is TGTGCCAGCAGAGAATGGACTAGCGATGAGACCCAGTACTTC.

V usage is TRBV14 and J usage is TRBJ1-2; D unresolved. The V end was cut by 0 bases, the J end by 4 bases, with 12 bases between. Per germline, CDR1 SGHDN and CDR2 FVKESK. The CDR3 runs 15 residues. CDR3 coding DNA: TGTGCCAGCAGCCAAGATCGGGTTCAACTCTATGGCTACACCTTC. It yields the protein CASSQDRVQLYGYTF.

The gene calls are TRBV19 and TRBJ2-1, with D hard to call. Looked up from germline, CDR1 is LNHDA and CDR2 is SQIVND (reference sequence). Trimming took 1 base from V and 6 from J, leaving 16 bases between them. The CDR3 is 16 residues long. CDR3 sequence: CASSIVETPRGNEQFF. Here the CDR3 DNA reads TGTGCCAGTAGTATAGTGGAGACTCCGAGAGGCAATGAGCAGTTCTTC.

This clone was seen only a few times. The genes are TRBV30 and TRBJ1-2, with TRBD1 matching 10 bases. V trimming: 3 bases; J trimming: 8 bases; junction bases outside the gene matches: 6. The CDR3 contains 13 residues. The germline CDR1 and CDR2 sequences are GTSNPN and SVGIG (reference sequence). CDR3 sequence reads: CAWRGQGSGGYTF. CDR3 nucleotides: TGTGCCTGGAGGGGACAGGGGTCGGGGGGCTACACCTTC. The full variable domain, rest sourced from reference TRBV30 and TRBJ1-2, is SQTIHQWPATLVQPVGSPLSLECTVEGTSNPNLYWYRQAAGRGLQLLFYSVGIGQISSEVPQNLSASRPQDRQFILSSKKLLLSDSGFYLCAWRGQGSGGYTFGSGTRLTVV.

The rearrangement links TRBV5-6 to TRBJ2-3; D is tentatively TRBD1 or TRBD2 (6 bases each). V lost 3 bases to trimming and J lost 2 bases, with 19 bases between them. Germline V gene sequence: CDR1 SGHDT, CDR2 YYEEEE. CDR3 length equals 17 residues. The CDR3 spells CASSWLGGWASTDTQYF. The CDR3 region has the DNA TGTGCCAGCAGCTGGTTGGGGGGCTGGGCATCCACAGATACGCAGTATTTT.

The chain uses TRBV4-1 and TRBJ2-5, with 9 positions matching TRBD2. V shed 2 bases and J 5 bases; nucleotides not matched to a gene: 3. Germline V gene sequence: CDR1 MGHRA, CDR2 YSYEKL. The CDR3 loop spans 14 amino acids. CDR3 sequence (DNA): TGCGCCAGCAGCCAATTAGCGGGAGCCGAGACCCAGTACTTC. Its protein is CASSQLAGAETQYF.

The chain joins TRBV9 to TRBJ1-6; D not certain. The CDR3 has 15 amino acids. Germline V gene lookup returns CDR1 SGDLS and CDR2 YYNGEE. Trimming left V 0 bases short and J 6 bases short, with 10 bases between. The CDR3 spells CASSVDFGGNSPLHF. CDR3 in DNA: TGTGCCAGCAGCGTAGATTTCGGTGGTAATTCACCCCTCCACTTT. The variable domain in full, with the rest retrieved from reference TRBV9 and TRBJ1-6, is DSGVTQTPKHLITATGQRVTLRCSPRSGDLSVYWYQQSLDQGLQFLIQYYNGEERAKGNILERFSAQQFPDLHSELNLSSLELGDSALYFCASSVDFGGNSPLHFGNGTRLTVT.